A selection of T cell receptor beta chains follows, all from one sample in a study of beta chain features in type 1 diabetes. Using immunoSEQ multiplex PCR, the repertoire was profiled, and TCRdb retains in-frame clones only, with some absent. The table shows a few hundred thousand clones, with around 9.6% occurring only once. Sequencing was performed on naive CD4+ T cells from blood. These receptors originate from a woman younger than 30 in good health. Both conserved end residues are part of each CDR3. Clone size is stated in some rows and not others, as once, few, many or a class when expanded.

V: TRBV23-1; size: many; CDR3: CASPGTNEKLFF
V: TRBV6-1; size: few; CDR3: CASSEVNEETQYF
V: TRBV29-1; size: few; CDR3: CSVGTAMNTEAFF
V: TRBV10-3; size: -; CDR3: CAISSTQGSPSYEQYF
V: TRBV25-1; size: few; CDR3: CASSEIRDMGYTF
V: TRBV6-1; size: -; CDR3: CASTPGQGYGEQFF
V: TRBV11-2; size: few; CDR3: CASSLGSGSQYHYEQYF
V: TRBV27; size: few; CDR3: CAKRTGAYNEQFF
V: TRBV5-6; size: -; CDR3: CASSMGAKGETQYF
V: TRBV6-1; size: -; CDR3: CASSDGGWGEAFF
V: TRBV28; size: -; CDR3: CASSLTGGQNEQFF
V: TRBV2; size: -; CDR3: CASSETSGRRLAYNEQFF
V: TRBV30; size: -; CDR3: CAWSIDMIFYGYTF
V: TRBV28; size: few; CDR3: CASSFRVSETQYF
V: TRBV2; size: few; CDR3: CASSEGRGTEAFF
V: TRBV5-1; size: -; CDR3: CASSLQAGGYNEQFF
V: TRBV28; size: -; CDR3: CASSLTGNQPQHF
V: TRBV5-4; size: -; CDR3: CASSPTGGALNEQFF
V: TRBV11-2; size: -; CDR3: CASSLRGLGDTQYF
V: TRBV29-1; size: few; CDR3: CSVDAGAGTEAFF
V: TRBV29-1; size: -; CDR3: CSVGGEGPFSNQPQHF
V: TRBV5-1; size: few; CDR3: CASSSKRGTSGTYEQYF
V: TRBV15; size: -; CDR3: CATSRAPTGSQYF
V: TRBV18; size: -; CDR3: CASSSGQGITEAFF
V: TRBV10-3; size: few; CDR3: CAISESSGGGGETQYF
V: TRBV7-8; size: -; CDR3: CASSPIQGQGRTNYGYTF
V: TRBV6-5; size: -; CDR3: CASSYRSGYGYTF